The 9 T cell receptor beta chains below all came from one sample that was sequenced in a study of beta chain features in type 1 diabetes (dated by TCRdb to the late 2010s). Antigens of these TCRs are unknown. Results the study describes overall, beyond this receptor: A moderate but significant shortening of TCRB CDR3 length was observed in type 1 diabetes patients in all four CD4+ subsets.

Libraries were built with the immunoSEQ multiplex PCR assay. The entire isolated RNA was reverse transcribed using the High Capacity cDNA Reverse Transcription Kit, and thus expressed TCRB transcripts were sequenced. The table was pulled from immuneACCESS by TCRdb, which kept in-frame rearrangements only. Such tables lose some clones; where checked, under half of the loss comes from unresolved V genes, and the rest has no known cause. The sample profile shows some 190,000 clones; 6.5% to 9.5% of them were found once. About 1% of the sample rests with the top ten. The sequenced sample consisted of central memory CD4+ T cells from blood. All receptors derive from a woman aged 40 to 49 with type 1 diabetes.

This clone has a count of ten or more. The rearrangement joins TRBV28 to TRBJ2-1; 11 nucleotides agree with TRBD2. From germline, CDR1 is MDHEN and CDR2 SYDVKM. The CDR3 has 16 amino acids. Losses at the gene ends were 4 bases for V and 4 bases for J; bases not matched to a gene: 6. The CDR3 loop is CASSSLAGGLYNEQFF. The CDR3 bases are TGTGCCAGCAGTTCCCTAGCGGGAGGCCTATACAATGAGCAGTTCTTC.

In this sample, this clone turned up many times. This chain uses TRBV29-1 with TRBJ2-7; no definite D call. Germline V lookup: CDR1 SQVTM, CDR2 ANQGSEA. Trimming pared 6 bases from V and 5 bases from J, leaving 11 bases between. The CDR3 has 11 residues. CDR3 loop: CSVAGQDEQYF. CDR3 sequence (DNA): TGCAGCGTGGCAGGTCAAGACGAGCAGTACTTC.

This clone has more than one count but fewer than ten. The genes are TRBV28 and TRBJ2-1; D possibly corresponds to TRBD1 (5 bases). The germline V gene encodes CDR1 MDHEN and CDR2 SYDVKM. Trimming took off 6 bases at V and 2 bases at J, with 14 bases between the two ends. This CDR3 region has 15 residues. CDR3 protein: CASSRQQLTYNEQFF. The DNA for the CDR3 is TGTGCCAGCAGCCGACAGCAGCTAACCTACAATGAGCAGTTCTTC. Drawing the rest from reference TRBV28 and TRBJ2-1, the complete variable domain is DVKVTQSSRYLVKRTGEKVFLECVQDMDHENMFWYRQDPGLGLRLIYFSYDVKMKEKGDIPEGYSVSREKKERFSLILESASTNQTSMYLCASSRQQLTYNEQFFGPGTRLTVL.

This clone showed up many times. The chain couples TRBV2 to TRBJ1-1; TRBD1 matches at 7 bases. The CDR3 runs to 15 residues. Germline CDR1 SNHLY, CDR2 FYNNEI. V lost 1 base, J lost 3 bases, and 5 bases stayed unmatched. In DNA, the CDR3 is TGTGCCAGCAGTGAAGAGACAGGGAAGGACACTGAAGCTTTCTTT. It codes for CASSEETGKDTEAFF.

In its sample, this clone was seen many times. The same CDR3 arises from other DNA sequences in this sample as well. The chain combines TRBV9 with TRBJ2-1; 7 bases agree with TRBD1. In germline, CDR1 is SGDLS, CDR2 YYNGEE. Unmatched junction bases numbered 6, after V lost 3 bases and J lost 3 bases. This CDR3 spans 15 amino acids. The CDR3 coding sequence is TGTGCCAGCAGCGATTACAGGGGTAGCTACAATGAGCAGTTCTTC. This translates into CASSDYRGSYNEQFF.

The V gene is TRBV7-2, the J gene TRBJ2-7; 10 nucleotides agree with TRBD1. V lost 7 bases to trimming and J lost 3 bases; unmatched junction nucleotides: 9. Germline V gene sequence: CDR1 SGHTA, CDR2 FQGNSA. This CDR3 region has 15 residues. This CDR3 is CASTQTGTGVYEQYF. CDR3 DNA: TGTGCCAGCACCCAGACCGGGACAGGGGTCTACGAGCAGTACTTC.

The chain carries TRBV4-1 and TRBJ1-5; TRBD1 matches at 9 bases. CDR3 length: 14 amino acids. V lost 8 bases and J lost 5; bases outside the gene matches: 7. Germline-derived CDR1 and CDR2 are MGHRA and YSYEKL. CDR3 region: CASQRDRDYQPQHF. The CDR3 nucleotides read TGCGCCAGCCAACGGGACAGGGACTATCAGCCCCAGCATTTT.

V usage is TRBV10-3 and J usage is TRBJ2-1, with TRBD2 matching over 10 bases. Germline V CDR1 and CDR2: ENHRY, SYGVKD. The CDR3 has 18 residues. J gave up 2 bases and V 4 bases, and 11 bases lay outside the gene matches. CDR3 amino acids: CAISALTIAGGPYNEQFF. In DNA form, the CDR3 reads TGTGCCATCAGTGCTCTAACCATAGCGGGGGGTCCCTACAATGAGCAGTTCTTC.

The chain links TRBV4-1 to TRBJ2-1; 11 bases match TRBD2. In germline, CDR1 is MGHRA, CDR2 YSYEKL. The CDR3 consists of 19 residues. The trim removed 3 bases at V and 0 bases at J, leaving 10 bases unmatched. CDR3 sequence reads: CASSQTPGLAASSYNEQFF. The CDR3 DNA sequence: TGCGCCAGCAGCCAGACCCCGGGACTAGCGGCCAGCTCCTACAATGAGCAGTTCTTC.